This T cell receptor (beta chain) was found in a study of naive and memory T cell subsets. Both TRBC1 and TRBC2 were covered by a beta constant-region primer of two equimolar oligonucleotides. Ligated cDNA was amplified by four rounds of PCR with nested alpha and beta constant-region primers and SP2. A 12-nucleotide UMI and the SP2 primer were added to the cDNA 3' end by oligonucleotide ligation. Each CDR3 protein gets one entry after TCRdb re-called the UMI-ligation and nested PCR reads with MiXCR. Found here are about 150,000 distinct CDR3 sequences, approximately 22% of them singletons; the top ten hold less than 0.13%. There are 15 residues in the CDR3. J lost 1 base, V lost 5 bases, and 3 bases had no gene match. Germline V gene data show CDR1 as SGHTA and CDR2 as FQGNSA. Whole-study results and caveats: Naive and memory repertoire findings lacked a ground truth for validation. Possibly reflecting memory cells re-expressing CD45RA, a few larger clonotypes occurred in naive repertoires, especially CD8.

From the second PCR step, alpha and beta chains were amplified apart. Four subsets defined by CD45RA and CD27 were sorted after CD3, CD4, CD8 and live/dead staining. About this clonotype itself: Its antigen is as yet unknown.

The V and J genes are TRBV7-2 and TRBJ1-5, with 9 bases matching TRBD1. The sequence was obtained from a human donor in good health. Sequenced material: naive CD4+ T cells from blood. The CDR3 here is CASSPQGASNQPQHF. CDR3 DNA: TGTGCCAGCAGCCCACAGGGGGCCAGCAATCAGCCCCAGCATTTT.